This T cell receptor (beta chain) was profiled in a study of naive and memory T cell subsets. After CD4 positive bead selection, the CD4-negative fraction gave CD8 T cells. Cells stained for CD3, CD4, CD8, CD45RA, CD27 and viability were sorted into four CD45RA/CD27 subsets. This CDR3 comprises 13 residues. From germline, CDR1 is DFQATT and CDR2 SNEGSKA (reference sequence). The ends lost 4 bases at V and 4 bases at J; junction bases unmatched: 7. Study-wide results and limits: TCR abundance followed a power law differing between naive and memory subsets. A few larger clonotypes appeared in naive repertoires, especially CD8, possibly memory cells re-expressing CD45RA.

The beta constant-region primer was an equimolar mix of two oligonucleotides covering TRBC1 and TRBC2. Four rounds of PCR amplified the ligated cDNA using nested alpha and beta constant-region primers plus SP2. TCRdb reanalysed the UMI-ligation and nested PCR reads using MiXCR and keeps one entry per CDR3 protein. The sample has 150,000 or so distinct CDR3 sequences, roughly 20% seen once. This clonotype turned up a few times. What it recognizes is unknown. This TCR came from a human donor in good health. The sequenced sample consisted of naive CD4+ T cells from blood. V and J are TRBV20-1 and TRBJ2-7, with 7 bases identical to TRBD1. CDR3 DNA sequence: TGCAGTGCTAACGAAGGGGGCGCGTACGAGCAGTACTTC. It codes for CSANEGGAYEQYF.